The rows below give T cell receptor beta chains drawn from one sample of a study of Graves' ophthalmopathy and Graves' hyperthyroidism. TCRdb passed the multiplex PCR reads through MiXCR, listing each CDR3 protein once. There are fewer than 650,000 distinct CDR3 sequences in the sample; 20% to 25% occur only once, and roughly 6.9% lies in the top ten. The sequencing sample was made of peripheral blood. The receptors come from a woman between 18 and 29 years old with stable Graves' hyperthyroidism. Some clones in this sample may be carry-over from other donors' samples. Each CDR3 is given with its conserved first and last residue. A D gene is named only where the DNA matches it firmly. Only some rows state a clone size, as once, few, many or a class for expanded clones.

J gene: TRBJ1-2
clone size: .
V gene: TRBV24-1
D gene: .
CDR3 DNA: TGTGCCACCAGTGGAAGGGGCGAAGGGGGCTACACCTTC
CDR3 protein: CATSGRGEGGYTF

J gene: TRBJ1-1
clone size: .
V gene: TRBV5-1
D gene: .
CDR3 DNA: TGCGCCAGCAGCTTGACCGCGTCCCCCATGAACACTGAAGCTTTCTTT
CDR3 protein: CASSLTASPMNTEAFF

J gene: TRBJ2-5
clone size: .
V gene: TRBV6-1
D gene: .
CDR3 DNA: TGTGCCAGCAGTCTCTGGGCAGGGAACCAAGAGACCCAGTACTTC
CDR3 protein: CASSLWAGNQETQYF

J gene: TRBJ1-6
clone size: many
V gene: TRBV19
D gene: .
CDR3 DNA: TGTGCCAGTAGTATTAAGACAGTTAATTCACCCCTCCACTTT
CDR3 protein: CASSIKTVNSPLHF

J gene: TRBJ1-2
clone size: many
V gene: TRBV7-8
D gene: TRBD1
CDR3 DNA: TGTGCCAGCAGCTCGCAGGGGGCGTCAGGTGGCTACACCTTC
CDR3 protein: CASSSQGASGGYTF

J gene: TRBJ2-7
clone size: few
V gene: TRBV12-3/TRBV12-4
D gene: TRBD1
CDR3 DNA: TGTGCCAGCAGTTTGACAGGGAAGTCCTACGAGCAGTACTTC
CDR3 protein: CASSLTGKSYEQYF

J gene: TRBJ1-1
clone size: many
V gene: TRBV6-5
D gene: .
CDR3 DNA: TGTGCCAGCGTTCTTTGGAGGACGGTATCCACTGAAGCTTTCTTT
CDR3 protein: CASVLWRTVSTEAFF

J gene: TRBJ2-2
clone size: .
V gene: TRBV7-9
D gene: TRBD1
CDR3 DNA: TGTGCCAGCACCAAGGGGGCGGCGAACACCGGGGAGCTGTTTTTT
CDR3 protein: CASTKGAANTGELFF

J gene: TRBJ2-7
clone size: many
V gene: TRBV18
D gene: TRBD2
CDR3 DNA: TGTGCCAGCTCACCGGGGGAGGGGCCTTCCTACGAGCAGTACTTC
CDR3 protein: CASSPGEGPSYEQYF

J gene: TRBJ2-7
clone size: few
V gene: TRBV10-3
D gene: TRBD1
CDR3 DNA: TGTGCCCACGGGCAGGGACAGGGTATGGAGCAGTACTTC
CDR3 protein: CAHGQGQGMEQYF

J gene: TRBJ1-1
clone size: .
V gene: TRBV6-1
D gene: .
CDR3 DNA: TGTGCCAGCAGCGGTGACAGGAGGAACACTGAAGCTTTCTTT
CDR3 protein: CASSGDRRNTEAFF

J gene: TRBJ2-2
clone size: .
V gene: TRBV11-2
D gene: TRBD2
CDR3 DNA: TGTGCCAGCAGCTTGGATCTAGCGGGAGGGCCCAGATGGACCGGGGAGCTGTTTTTT
CDR3 protein: CASSLDLAGGPRWTGELFF

J gene: TRBJ1-3
clone size: .
V gene: TRBV14
D gene: .
CDR3 DNA: TGTGCCAGCAGCTACCGACAGTCCTCTGGAAACACCATATATTTT
CDR3 protein: CASSYRQSSGNTIYF

J gene: TRBJ1-2
clone size: many
V gene: TRBV13
D gene: .
CDR3 DNA: TGTGCCAGCAGCCCCTCTGAGCTTGTTCCCCACTATGGCTACACCTTC
CDR3 protein: CASSPSELVPHYGYTF

J gene: TRBJ2-7
clone size: few
V gene: TRBV7-2
D gene: TRBD1
CDR3 DNA: TGTGCCAGCAGTTGGCTTGGGACAGGCTCCTACGAGCAGTACTTC
CDR3 protein: CASSWLGTGSYEQYF

J gene: TRBJ2-7
clone size: many
V gene: TRBV5-5
D gene: .
CDR3 DNA: TGTGCCAGCAGCTTTACCCCCTACGAGCAGTACTTC
CDR3 protein: CASSFTPYEQYF

J gene: TRBJ1-1
clone size: many
V gene: TRBV27
D gene: .
CDR3 DNA: TGTGCCAGCAGCCACGGGGGCATGAACACTGAAGCTTTCTTT
CDR3 protein: CASSHGGMNTEAFF

J gene: TRBJ1-2
clone size: .
V gene: TRBV29-1
D gene: TRBD1
CDR3 DNA: TGCAGCGTGGCTCGGGGACAGGGGGCGAATGGCTACACCTTC
CDR3 protein: CSVARGQGANGYTF

J gene: TRBJ2-2
clone size: .
V gene: TRBV19
D gene: TRBD1
CDR3 DNA: TGTGCCAGTAGGACCCCACAGGGGGCAGGTCCTGTCGGGGAGCTGTTTTTT
CDR3 protein: CASRTPQGAGPVGELFF

J gene: TRBJ1-1
clone size: many
V gene: TRBV14
D gene: .
CDR3 DNA: TGTGCCAGCAGCCGAAGAACGGGGACTGAAGCTTTCTTT
CDR3 protein: CASSRRTGTEAFF

J gene: TRBJ2-6
clone size: few
V gene: TRBV28
D gene: .
CDR3 DNA: TGTGCCAGCAGTGCGGACGTCTCTGGGGCCAACGTCCTGACTTTC
CDR3 protein: CASSADVSGANVLTF

J gene: TRBJ2-7
clone size: .
V gene: TRBV27
D gene: .
CDR3 DNA: TGTGCCAGCAGTTTATTGGGGCACTACGAGCAGTACTTC
CDR3 protein: CASSLLGHYEQYF

J gene: TRBJ1-5
clone size: many
V gene: TRBV20-1
D gene: .
CDR3 DNA: TGCAGTGCTAGAATGAATAGCAATCAGCCCCAGCATTTT
CDR3 protein: CSARMNSNQPQHF

J gene: TRBJ1-3
clone size: .
V gene: TRBV27
D gene: .
CDR3 DNA: TGTGCCAGCAGTACAACAGGGTCTGGAAACACCATATATTTT
CDR3 protein: CASSTTGSGNTIYF

J gene: TRBJ2-6
clone size: .
V gene: TRBV5-5
D gene: TRBD1
CDR3 DNA: TGTGCCAGCAGCTTGGGACCGGGACAGACAAGCTCTGGGGCCAACGTCCTGACTTTC
CDR3 protein: CASSLGPGQTSSGANVLTF

J gene: TRBJ2-4
clone size: many
V gene: TRBV28
D gene: .
CDR3 DNA: TGTGCCAGCAGTTCGGACCCCGGGGCCCTAGCCAAAAACATTAAGTACTTC
CDR3 protein: CASSSDPGALAKNIKYF

J gene: TRBJ1-2
clone size: many
V gene: TRBV11-2
D gene: TRBD1
CDR3 DNA: TGTGCCAGCAGCTTAGACGGAGACAGGGGAGCTAACTATGGCTACACCTTC
CDR3 protein: CASSLDGDRGANYGYTF